Reported below is one T cell receptor (beta chain). The specificity of this receptor is unknown. There are no base qualities to consult, and no much larger clone falls within one base. There are 15 amino acids in the CDR3, from cysteine to phenylalanine inclusive. Kept here is only the CDR3 DNA, which spans 45 bases and is read in frame from base 1. V is reduced by 1 base and J by 4 bases, leaving a spacing of 13 bases between them. As encoded in the germline V gene, CDR1 is LGHNA while CDR2 is YSLEER. This sample is part of a study of CD8+ T cells in alopecia areata (dated by TCRdb to between 2017 and 2018). Study-wide context: Treated patients were enrolled in an open-label pilot trial of oral tofacitinib at 5 to 10 mg twice daily for moderate-to-severe alopecia areata. Patients stayed on tofacitinib for 6 to 18 months and then had 6 months of follow-up off drug so that delayed response and recurrence could be assessed. In both human patients and the C3H/HeJ mouse model, the study applied high-throughput TCRbeta sequencing to look at T cell clonal expansion in alopecia areata. Human TCRbeta sequencing covered scalp tissue and sorted CD4+ and CD8+ peripheral blood T cells from patchy and totalis/universalis alopecia areata patients and healthy controls. Biopsies were taken from tofacitinib-treated patients at baseline and again at 4 and 24 weeks into treatment, and several of those patients also had a later scalp biopsy. Scalp clonality was compared among normal scalp (n=4), patchy alopecia areata scalp (n=8), and alopecia totalis/universalis scalp (n=8). RNA was extracted with the PAXgene miRNA kit for fixed scalp, the miRNeasy kit for PBMCs, and the RNeasy kit for mouse skin. Amplification of TCRbeta CDR3 regions was done by immunoSEQ multiplex PCR using 35 Vbeta forward primers and 13 Jbeta reverse primers. Study-wide findings and limitations: Unlike mouse skin, which is dominated by gammadelta T cells, normal human skin has resident alphabeta T cells that are also sequenced, and this complicates analysis of the scalp TCR repertoire. TCR sequences shared between patients were less clear than in mice, possibly partly because of HLA diversity in the patient population. Lesional scalp, especially in alopecia totalis/universalis, showed higher clonality and more expanded CD8+ clones than normal scalp, suggesting antigenic drive.

Library generation was performed with the immunoSEQ multiplex PCR assay. To provide template for TCR sequencing, every sample had RNA extracted and reverse transcribed into cDNA. First-strand cDNA was synthesized using SuperScript III with a 2:1 mix of oligo-dT and random hexamers. A synthetic immune receptor repertoire was used to gauge amplification bias, and whatever bias remained was removed computationally. In the original analysis: Raw reads were preprocessed to remove errors, and CDR3 was defined by IMGT conventions from the conserved cysteine to phenylalanine. To get clonality, Shannon entropy was normalized by log2 of the number of productive unique TCRs and the result was subtracted from 1. Whether scalp clones were CD4 or CD8 was inferred by matching scalp TCRbeta sequences against CD4 and CD8 repertoires sorted from blood. TCRdb took this table from immuneACCESS and kept in-frame rearrangements with V and J called. Such tables lack part of the clones; where checked against another copy, unresolved V genes explain under half of the gap, and the rest is unexplained. That table gives V, J and clone size, and the DNA gave D and trimming. This sample is represented by 110,000 to 150,000 clones; approximately 50% of them were singletons. The ten largest clones add up to over 0.75% of the sample.

The time point label corresponds to: baseline before oral tofacitinib. From alopecia areata patients, peripheral blood was collected along with lesional scalp punch biopsies. PBMCs were separated by density centrifugation and stained for CD3, CD4 and CD8, after which CD4+ and CD8+ T cells were sorted on a FACSAria. The clonotype was recovered from a human donor with alopecia areata. The sequence joins TRBV4-3 to TRBJ2-5, with the D gene tentatively TRBD1 or TRBD2, based on 5 matching bases in each. Here the sequenced sample was CD4+ T cells sorted from blood, taken at week 0. For the CDR3, the sequence is CASSQGARGVETQYF. At the DNA level, the sequence is TGCGCCAGCAGCCAAGGCGCGAGGGGCGTAGAGACCCAGTACTTC.